These 10 T cell receptor beta chains share one sample of origin, sequenced in a study of yellow fever vaccine responses in identical twins. TCRdb reanalysed the RT-PCR reads using MiXCR and keeps one entry per CDR3 protein. The sample carries some 1,000 distinct CDR3 sequences, over 60% recorded once. The sample in question was T cells from blood (PBMCs), unsorted or a sorted subset (not recorded which), obtained before or after yellow fever vaccination (not recorded which). The receptor set was obtained from a female donor who received the yellow fever vaccine.

This clonotype ranks as hyperexpanded. This chain uses TRBV6-1 with TRBJ1-1, with TRBD1 matching over 7 bases. CDR1 and CDR2 from the germline V gene are MNHNS and SASEGT. V lost 5 bases, J lost 6 bases, and 3 bases stayed unmatched. CDR3 length equals 12 residues. The CDR3, as DNA: TGTGCCAGCAGTCCCGACAGGGCTGAAGCTTTCTTT. Encoded protein: CASSPDRAEAFF.

The CDR3 DNA is TGTGCCACCAGCGGCAAGGACAGGGGGCGGGATGAGCAGTTCTTC. Translation: CATSGKDRGRDEQFF. The chain has TRBV15 and TRBJ2-1, with TRBD1 identical over 11 bases. There are 15 residues in the CDR3. Looked up from germline, CDR1 is LNHNV and CDR2 is YYDKDF (reference sequence). With 5 bases clipped from V and 8 bases from J, the junction kept 8 bases outside the gene matches.

V and J are TRBV10-3 and TRBJ1-1, with a weak D call TRBD1 (5 bases). The germline V gene encodes CDR1 ENHRY and CDR2 SYGVKD. The CDR3 is 15 amino acids. V was shortened by 1 base and J by 1 base, with 10 bases between the two germline ends. The CDR3 DNA sequence: TGTGCCATCAGTGAGTATGTGGGGGGGAACACTGAAGCTTTCTTT. Protein product: CAISEYVGGNTEAFF.

V and J are TRBV7-9 and TRBJ2-2; tentative D call: TRBD1 (6 bases). Germline lookup yields CDR1 SEHNR and CDR2 FQNEAQ (reference sequence). The length of the CDR3 is 15 residues. With 5 bases removed from V and 2 bases from J, the gap between germline ends came to 12 bases. This CDR3 is CASSASGHNTGELFF. For the CDR3, the DNA is TGTGCCAGCAGCGCCTCGGGACACAACACCGGGGAGCTGTTTTTT.

This clonotype is large (0.1 to 1%) by share. CDR3 bases: TGCGCCAGCAGCCAAGACATAATGGAGGTGAGCTCCTACAATGAGCAGTTCTTC. Its translation: CASSQDIMEVSSYNEQFF. The chain couples TRBV4-3 to TRBJ2-1, with D tentatively TRBD2 (5 bases). From germline, CDR1 is LGHNA and CDR2 YSLEER. Trimming took off 0 bases at V and 0 bases at J, with 15 bases between the two ends. The CDR3 consists of 18 residues.

The chain joins TRBV20-1 to TRBJ1-5; TRBD1 matches at 7 bases. The CDR3 contains 15 residues. The V segment lost 6 bases and the J segment 7 bases; nucleotides outside the gene matches: 15. The germline V gene encodes CDR1 DFQATT and CDR2 SNEGSKA (reference sequence). CDR3 nucleotides: TGCAGTGCCCCGCCTAAAGGGGGCTTCGGGCAGCCCCAGCATTTT. This codes for CSAPPKGGFGQPQHF.

This chain joins TRBV11-1 and TRBJ2-5; 10 bases are a match to TRBD2. The CDR3 has 15 amino acids. Per the germline V gene, CDR1 is SGHAT and CDR2 is FQDESV (reference sequence). V lost 7 bases to trimming and J lost 7 bases; unmatched junction nucleotides: 12. The CDR3 DNA sequence: TGTGCCAGCATCTTGTCCCCTAGCGGGGGAGGGACCCAGTACTTC. Translation: CASILSPSGGGTQYF.

V is TRBV5-6 and J is TRBJ1-4; D not certain. V was pared by 0 bases and J by 8 bases, with 20 bases between. The CDR3 runs 17 residues. Germline-derived CDR1 and CDR2 are SGHDT and YYEEEE. The CDR3 sequence: CASSLGLSARGEEKLFF. The CDR3 DNA follows: TGTGCCAGCAGCTTGGGACTTTCGGCCCGGGGAGAGGAAAAACTGTTTTTT.

The V call is TRBV10-3, the J call TRBJ1-1, with D perhaps TRBD1 (6 bases). Between the trimmed V and J ends, which lost 6 bases and 11 bases, there was a span of 13 bases. Germline CDR1 is ENHRY and CDR2 is SYGVKD. The CDR3 length is 11 residues. In nucleotides, the CDR3 is TGTGCCATCAGGGAGGGACATGCTGCTTTCTTT. It encodes CAIREGHAAFF.

The V and J genes are TRBV20-1 and TRBJ2-3, with D hard to call. Germline assignment: CDR1 DFQATT and CDR2 SNEGSKA (reference sequence). This CDR3 has 13 residues. Trimming left V 1 base short and J 5 bases short, with 10 bases between. Here the CDR3 DNA reads TGCAGTGCTAGAGCTCCAGGTAGAGATACGCAGTATTTT. Its protein product is CSARAPGRDTQYF.